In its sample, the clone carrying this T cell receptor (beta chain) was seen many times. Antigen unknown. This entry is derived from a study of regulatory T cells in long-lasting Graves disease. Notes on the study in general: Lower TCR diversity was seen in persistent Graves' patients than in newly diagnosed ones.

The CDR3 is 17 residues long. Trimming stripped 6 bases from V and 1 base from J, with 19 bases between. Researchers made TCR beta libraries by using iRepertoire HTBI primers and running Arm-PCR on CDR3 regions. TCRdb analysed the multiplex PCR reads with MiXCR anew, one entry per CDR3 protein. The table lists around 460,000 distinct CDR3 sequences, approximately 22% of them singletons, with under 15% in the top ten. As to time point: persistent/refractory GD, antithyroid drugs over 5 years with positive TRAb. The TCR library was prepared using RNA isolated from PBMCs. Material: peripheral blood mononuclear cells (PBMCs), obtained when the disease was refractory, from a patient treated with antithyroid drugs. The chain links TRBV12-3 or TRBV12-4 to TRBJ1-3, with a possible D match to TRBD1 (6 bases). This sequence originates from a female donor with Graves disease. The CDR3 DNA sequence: TGTGCCAGCAGCCGGACAGCTTCAGGAAGTTCTGGAAACACCATATATTTT. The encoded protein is CASSRTASGSSGNTIYF.